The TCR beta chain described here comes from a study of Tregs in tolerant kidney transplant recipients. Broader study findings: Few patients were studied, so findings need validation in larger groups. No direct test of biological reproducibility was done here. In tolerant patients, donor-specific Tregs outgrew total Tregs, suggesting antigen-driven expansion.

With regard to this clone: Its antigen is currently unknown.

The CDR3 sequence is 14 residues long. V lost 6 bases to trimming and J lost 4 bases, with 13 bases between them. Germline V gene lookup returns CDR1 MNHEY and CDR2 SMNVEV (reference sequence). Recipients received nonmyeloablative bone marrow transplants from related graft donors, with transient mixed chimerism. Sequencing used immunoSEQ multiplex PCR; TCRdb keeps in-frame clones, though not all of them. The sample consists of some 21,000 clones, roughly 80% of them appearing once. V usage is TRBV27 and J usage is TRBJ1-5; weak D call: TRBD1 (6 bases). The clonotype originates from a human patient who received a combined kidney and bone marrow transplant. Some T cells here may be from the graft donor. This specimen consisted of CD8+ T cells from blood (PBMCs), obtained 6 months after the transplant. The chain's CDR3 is CASRQQGANQPQHF. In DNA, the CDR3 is TGTGCCAGCAGACAACAGGGTGCAAATCAGCCCCAGCATTTT.